This record covers a single T cell receptor beta chain. Its antigen is currently unknown. Being one base from a much bigger clone, this may be a read error. This CDR3 has 15 residues. Germline-derived CDR1 and CDR2 are SEHNR and FQNEAQ (reference sequence). Prepared libraries of TCR beta cDNA carried unique molecular identifiers. Around 500,000 cDNA molecules were recovered from an input of about 0.9 to 10 million T cells. One entry per CDR3 protein, called by TCRdb with MiXCR from the PCR reads. The table includes a few hundred thousand distinct CDR3 sequences, over 35% detected once. The data originate from a study of post-analysis software for immune sequencing data. Study in general: Relapsing-remitting, secondary progressive and progressive-relapsing courses of multiple sclerosis were included. Study-level points and caveats: Patients showed TRBV5-6, TRBV5-1 and TRBV20-1 among 4 or 5 TRBV segments more frequent than in controls. Batch-mates among the samples co-clustered strongly by F measure. Significantly lower normalized Chao1 diversity was found in patients with multiple sclerosis relative to controls.

The chain joins TRBV7-9 to TRBJ2-7; D call uncertain. Material: blood. This TCR came from a girl aged 10 to 17 with multiple sclerosis. CDR3 residues: CASSPTLDGTYEQCF. The CDR3 coding sequence is TGTGCCAGCAGCCCGACCTTGGACGGCACCTACGAGCAGTGCTTC.